One and the same sample provided the 21 T cell receptor beta chains below, sequenced in a study of T-cell memory formation after mild COVID-19. TCRdb redid the calling of the 5' RACE reads with MiXCR, one entry per CDR3 protein. This table has under 110,000 distinct CDR3 sequences, around 12% appearing once. Sequencing was carried out using PBMCs or a T cell subset sorted from them (not recorded which). The source is an adult woman who had mild COVID-19 (a few samples of this study predate the infection). Cell type and time point are not known.

This sequence joins TRBV12-5 and TRBJ2-7, with D unresolved. CDR1 is LGHNT, CDR2 FRNRAP, per germline. The length of the CDR3 is 13 residues. V lost 6 bases, J lost 3 bases, and 12 bases lay in between. The chain's CDR3 is CASGRTANYEQYF. The CDR3 DNA follows: TGTGCTAGTGGCCGGACCGCGAACTACGAGCAGTACTTC.

The rearrangement uses TRBV9 and TRBJ2-7, with D unclear. Germline V gene sequence: CDR1 SGDLS, CDR2 YYNGEE. Trimming cost V 4 bases and J 4 bases, with 21 bases left between them. This CDR3 is 16 amino acids long. The CDR3 coding sequence is TGTGCCAGCAGCCCCACGCGTACTGCTAAGCTTTACGAGCAGTACTTC. As protein: CASSPTRTAKLYEQYF.

The chain has TRBV30 and TRBJ2-5; the match to TRBD2 covers 10 bases. Trimming cost V 3 bases and J 2 bases; bases outside gene matches: 9. Germline V gives CDR1 GTSNPN, CDR2 SVGIG (reference sequence). The CDR3 has 16 residues. The CDR3 region has the DNA TGTGCCTGGAGCGGATTAGCGGGGGGCCCACAAGAGACCCAGTACTTC. Its protein is CAWSGLAGGPQETQYF. The whole variable domain, filled in from reference TRBV30 and TRBJ2-5, reads SQTIHQWPATLVQPVGSPLSLECTVEGTSNPNLYWYRQAAGRGLQLLFYSVGIGQISSEVPQNLSASRPQDRQFILSSKKLLLSDSGFYLCAWSGLAGGPQETQYFGPGTRLLVL.

In its sample, this clonotype was seen a few times. This chain links TRBV4-1 with TRBJ1-4; D unresolved. CDR3 length: 15 amino acids. Deletions cut 4 bases from V and 2 bases from J, with 11 bases between. Germline V gene sequence: CDR1 MGHRA, CDR2 YSYEKL. The CDR3: CASSRYEKTNEKLFF. The CDR3 DNA sequence: TGCGCCAGCAGCCGGTATGAGAAGACTAATGAAAAACTGTTTTTT.

This clonotype showed up just a few times. This chain links TRBV27 with TRBJ2-2, with 7 bases fitting TRBD2. This CDR3 has 14 residues. Germline CDR1 is MNHEY and CDR2 is SMNVEV (reference sequence). With V trimmed by 6 bases and J by 5 bases, 6 bases remained unmatched. The CDR3 DNA sequence: TGTGCCAGCAGGAGCGGGGCGGGTACCGGGGAGCTGTTTTTT. It translates to CASRSGAGTGELFF.

In this sample, this clonotype turned up many times. The V and J genes are TRBV5-1 and TRBJ2-3; D perhaps matches TRBD2 (5 bases). V was trimmed by 0 bases and J by 5 bases, leaving 19 bases between them. Germline V lookup: CDR1 SGHRS, CDR2 YFSETQ. The CDR3 loop spans 17 amino acids. In nucleotides, the CDR3 is TGCGCCAGCAGCTTGGGCCTCATGGACGGGATGGGAGATACGCAGTATTTT. It translates to CASSLGLMDGMGDTQYF.

This chain links TRBV6-5 with TRBJ2-1; tentatively, D is TRBD2 (6 bases). The CDR3 contains 15 residues. Per the germline V gene, CDR1 is MNHEY and CDR2 is SVGAGI. The V gene lost 4 bases and the J gene lost 6 bases, with 16 bases spanning the gap. In nucleotides, the CDR3 is TGTGCCAGCAGTTTCCTAACGGGACTCTCCAATGAGCAGTTCTTC. Protein product: CASSFLTGLSNEQFF.

This chain uses TRBV25-1 with TRBJ2-7, with 9 bases lining up with TRBD1. Germline values: CDR1 MGHDK, CDR2 SYGVNS. The CDR3 has 15 amino acids. V was clipped by 2 bases and J by 6 bases; unmatched bases: 8. CDR3 protein: CASSEMDRGRREQYF. As DNA, the CDR3 is TGTGCCAGCAGTGAAATGGACAGGGGTCGGCGCGAGCAGTACTTC.

This chain links TRBV7-2 with TRBJ2-1; the D gene could be TRBD1 or TRBD2 (5 bases each). Looked up from germline, CDR1 is SGHTA and CDR2 is FQGNSA. The length of the CDR3 is 14 residues. V was cut by 4 bases and J by 9 bases, with 16 bases left in between. The CDR3 DNA reads TGTGCCAGCAGCTGGGGGTTGCCTGTCGGTGAGCAGTTCTTC. Encoded protein: CASSWGLPVGEQFF.

This clonotype was counted only a few times. The CDR3 here is CASTPGGSPYEQYF. In DNA, the CDR3 is TGTGCCAGCACCCCCGGGGGGAGCCCCTACGAGCAGTACTTC. This chain uses TRBV27 with TRBJ2-7; TRBD2 agrees at 7 bases. CDR1 is MNHEY and CDR2 is SMNVEV in the germline V gene (reference sequence). The CDR3 contains 14 residues. V trimming: 7 bases; J trimming: 2 bases; junction bases outside the gene matches: 8.

The V call is TRBV12-3 or TRBV12-4, the J call TRBJ2-3, with D unresolved. The length of the CDR3 is 15 residues. Between the trimmed V and J ends, which lost 5 bases and 3 bases, there was a span of 15 bases. The CDR3 sequence: CASSPDPRPTDTQYF. The CDR3 DNA is TGTGCCAGCAGTCCCGACCCCCGCCCTACAGATACGCAGTATTTT.

This clonotype was recorded at least ten times. The chain combines TRBV20-1 with TRBJ2-1; 7 nucleotides align to TRBD1. The trim removed 0 bases at V and 6 bases at J, leaving 5 bases unmatched. The CDR3 runs 14 residues. The germline V gene encodes CDR1 DFQATT and CDR2 SNEGSKA (reference sequence). CDR3 sequence: CSARDPTGINEQFF. In DNA, the CDR3 is TGCAGTGCTAGAGACCCGACAGGGATCAATGAGCAGTTCTTC.

This clonotype showed up just a few times. CDR3 in amino acids: CASNSGSVTDTQYF. Here the CDR3 DNA reads TGCGCCAGCAATAGCGGAAGCGTCACAGATACGCAGTATTTT. This chain links TRBV5-1 with TRBJ2-3; D perhaps matches TRBD2 (6 bases). This CDR3 contains 14 residues. The germline V and J ends were trimmed by 6 bases and 2 bases, with 13 bases remaining between them. The germline gives CDR1 SGHRS, CDR2 YFSETQ.

This clonotype was observed a single time. This rearrangement joins TRBV24-1 to TRBJ2-2, with 12 positions matching TRBD1. The V gene end was trimmed by 2 bases and the J gene end by 5 bases; junction bases not matched to a gene: 2. The CDR3 runs to 16 residues. CDR1 is KGHDR and CDR2 is SFDVKD in the germline V gene. The CDR3 DNA is TGTGCCACCAGTGATTGGGGACAGGGGGCAACCGGGGAGCTGTTTTTT. Its protein is CATSDWGQGATGELFF.

The chain carries TRBV7-2 and TRBJ2-1; 7 nucleotides match TRBD2. Germline V CDR1 and CDR2: SGHTA, FQGNSA. The CDR3 loop spans 14 amino acids. The V gene end was trimmed by 5 bases and the J gene end by 2 bases; junction bases not matched to a gene: 3. The DNA for the CDR3 is TGTGCCAGCAGCCCCGGGGGGACCTACAATGAGCAGTTCTTC. Encoded protein: CASSPGGTYNEQFF.

The chain recombines TRBV4-2 with TRBJ1-6; 8 nucleotides agree with TRBD1. Germline V lookup: CDR1 LGHNA, CDR2 YNFKEQ. J lost 7 bases, V lost 6 bases, and 5 bases had no gene match. The CDR3 is 14 amino acids. The CDR3 DNA is TGTGCCAGCAGACAGACAGGGGACAATTCACCCCTCCACTTT. Translation gives CASRQTGDNSPLHF.

The rearrangement joins TRBV4-3 to TRBJ1-2; TRBD1 aligns across 8 bases. Germline CDR1 reads LGHNA; CDR2 reads YSLEER. This CDR3 contains 15 residues. The V and J ends lost 4 bases and 5 bases, in that order; junction bases with no gene match: 9. The CDR3 DNA sequence: TGCGCCAGCAGCCCTTTTCAGGGGGCTGGGTATGGCTACACCTTC. Translated, it gives CASSPFQGAGYGYTF.

V usage is TRBV4-3 and J usage is TRBJ1-2; D remains unclear. V was cut by 3 bases and J by 10 bases, with 24 bases left in between. The CDR3 covers 16 residues. CDR1 is LGHNA, CDR2 YSLEER, per germline. DNA for the CDR3: TGCGCCAGCAGCCAGCCTGGAGGAACCGTGGGAATGGACTACACCTTC. It translates to CASSQPGGTVGMDYTF.

There are a few counts of this clonotype. This chain's CDR3 is CAISDEGLPNEQYF. CDR3 DNA sequence: TGTGCCATCAGTGACGAGGGGCTTCCCAACGAGCAGTACTTC. The chain joins TRBV10-3 to TRBJ2-7; TRBD1 or TRBD2 may be the D gene (5 bases each). The CDR3 consists of 14 residues. V was cut by 3 bases and J by 5 bases, with 14 bases left in between. In germline, CDR1 is ENHRY, CDR2 SYGVKD.

V usage is TRBV6-1 and J usage is TRBJ2-5, with 9 bases fitting TRBD1. The CDR3 is 16 residues long. The J segment lost 4 bases and the V segment lost 9 bases, leaving 15 bases of the junction unmatched. The V gene's germline CDR1 is MNHNS and CDR2 SASEGT. CDR3 sequence reads: CASSPGQGRVGETQYF. In DNA, the CDR3 is TGTGCCAGTTCTCCGGGACAGGGTCGTGTAGGAGAGACCCAGTACTTC.

In this sample, this clonotype turned up a few times. The chain combines TRBV7-8 with TRBJ2-3, with D perhaps matching TRBD1 (7 bases). Germline V CDR1 and CDR2: SGHVS, FQNEAQ. The CDR3 loop spans 15 amino acids. V lost 7 bases and J lost 2, with 16 bases in between. The CDR3, as DNA: TGTGCCAGCATCCAGGGGGGACTCTACACAGATACGCAGTATTTT. Protein product: CASIQGGLYTDTQYF.